This note documents a single T cell receptor (beta chain) sequence. The CDR3 runs to 15 residues. Losses at the gene ends were 4 bases for V and 5 bases for J; bases not matched to a gene: 5. Germline CDR1 and CDR2: MNHEY and SVGAGI. The sample is drawn from a study of technical replicates of blood from a handful of donors. TCRdb's table, derived via immunoSEQ multiplex PCR, lists solely in-frame clones and lacks some. The repertoire holds about 83,000 clones, just over 90% seen once, with about 0.23% in the top ten. J is TRBJ2-7 and V is TRBV6-5, with 13 bases aligning to TRBD2. This sequence was found in a human donor in good health. The specimen was T cells isolated from PBMCs. The CDR3 sequence is CASSFPTSGGHEQYF. In DNA, the CDR3 is TGTGCCAGCAGTTTCCCGACTAGCGGGGGGCACGAGCAGTACTTC.